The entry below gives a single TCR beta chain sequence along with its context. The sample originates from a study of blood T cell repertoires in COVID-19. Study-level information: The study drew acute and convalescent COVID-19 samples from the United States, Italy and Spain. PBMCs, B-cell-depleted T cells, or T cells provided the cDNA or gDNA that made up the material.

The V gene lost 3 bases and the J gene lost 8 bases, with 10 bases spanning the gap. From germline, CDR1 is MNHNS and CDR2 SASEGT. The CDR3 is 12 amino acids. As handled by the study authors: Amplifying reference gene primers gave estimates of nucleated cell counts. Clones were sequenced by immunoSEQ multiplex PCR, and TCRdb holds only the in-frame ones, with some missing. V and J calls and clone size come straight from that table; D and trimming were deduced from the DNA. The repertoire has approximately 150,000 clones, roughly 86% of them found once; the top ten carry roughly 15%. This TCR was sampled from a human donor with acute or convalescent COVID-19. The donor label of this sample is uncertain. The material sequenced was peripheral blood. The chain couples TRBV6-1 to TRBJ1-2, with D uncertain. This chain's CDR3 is CASSDPGWGYTF. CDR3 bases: TGTGCCAGCAGTGACCCGGGGTGGGGCTACACCTTC.